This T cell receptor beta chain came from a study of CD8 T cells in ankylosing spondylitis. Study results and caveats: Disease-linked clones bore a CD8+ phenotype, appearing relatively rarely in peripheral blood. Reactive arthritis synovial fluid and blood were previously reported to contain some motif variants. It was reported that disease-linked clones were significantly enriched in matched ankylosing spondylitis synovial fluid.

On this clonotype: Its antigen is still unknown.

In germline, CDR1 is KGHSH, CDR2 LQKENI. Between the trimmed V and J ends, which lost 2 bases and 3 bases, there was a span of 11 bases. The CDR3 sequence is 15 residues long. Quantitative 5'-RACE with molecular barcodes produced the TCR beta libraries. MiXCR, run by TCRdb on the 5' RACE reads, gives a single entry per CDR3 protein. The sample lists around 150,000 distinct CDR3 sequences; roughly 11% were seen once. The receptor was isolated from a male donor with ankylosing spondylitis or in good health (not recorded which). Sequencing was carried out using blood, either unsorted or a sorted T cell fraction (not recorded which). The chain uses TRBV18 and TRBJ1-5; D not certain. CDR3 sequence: CASSPIRTDNQPQHF. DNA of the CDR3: TGTGCCAGCTCACCAATTCGTACAGACAATCAGCCCCAGCATTTT.